What follows is one TCR beta chain and its context. This clone has a single count. No cognate antigen has been identified for it. No clone much larger than this one lies a single base away; base qualities are absent. Reading the germline V gene gives CDR1 SNHLY and CDR2 FYNNEI. The CDR3 covers 12 residues, taking in both the cysteine and the phenylalanine. Only CDR3 DNA remains: 36 bases, in frame from the first base. The V and J ends are trimmed by 7 bases and 3 bases, leaving 9 bases between them. Receptor libraries were prepared by the immunoSEQ multiplex PCR assay. A mixture of 60 forward primers for TCR Vbeta segments and 13 reverse primers for TCR Jbeta segments was used in the multiplex PCR. The CDR3 region of rearranged TCR beta genes was amplified from genomic DNA by a multiplex PCR assay. The amplified TCR beta libraries were sequenced on the Illumina HiSeq System as 87-base-pair reads. Per the authors' processing: A later analysis counted approximately 74 million unique TCR beta chains across the 650 to 700 repertoires, and roughly 9.9 million of these chains were shared by at least two donors. Raw reads were error-corrected and collapsed into unique sequences with a nearest-neighbor algorithm that merged closely related sequences to remove PCR and sequencing errors. CDR3 sequences were aligned to IMGT reference sequences to assign V, D and J gene segments. For a sequence to be retained, a match of at least six nucleotides was required to both a V gene segment and a J gene segment. Rearrangements were classified as productive when the CDR3 lacked stop codons and remained in frame with V and J, and all other rearrangements were classified as non-productive. Following IMGT convention, CDR3 was defined as the stretch from the second conserved V-encoded cysteine up to the conserved J-encoded phenylalanine. Sequences without an unambiguous match to a single V gene segment were excluded from the earlier analysis of several hundred of the donors. An earlier analysis of about 600 of the donors called V segments functional above 56.7% productive rearrangements and segregating when the between-donor standard deviation exceeded 5%. A statistical classification framework was built for diagnosing cytomegalovirus status from the catalog of TCR beta chain sequences. In a later analysis, TCR nucleotide sequences were compared against IMGT/GENE-DB human TR gene sequences so that V and J genes could be assigned. In a later analysis, CDR3 sequences and most-parsimonious VDJ recombination scenarios were assigned using the TCRdist pipeline. In a later analysis, every TCR beta chain was defined by the combination of its CDR3 amino acid sequence and its V-gene family, and reads without a unique V-gene family were dropped. In a later analysis, approximately 590 highly shared, low-generation-probability nucleotide sequences were removed to address suspected cross-contamination and a sequencing artifact. A later analysis calculated a clonal expansion index for each public chain from normalized within-repertoire ranks of inferred template counts. Generation probabilities in a later analysis came from a VDJ recombination model fitted to out-of-frame rearrangements, and those results were checked against IGoR. In a later analysis, hypergeometric tests were used to score TCR-TCR, TCR-HLA and TCR-CMV co-occurrence, with a repertoire-size bias correction applied to TCR pairs. To estimate false discovery rates, a later analysis permuted the HLA or CMV assignments 20 times. In a later analysis, co-occurring TCRs were grouped using DBSCAN, and TCRdist sequence similarity was added for clustering within HLA-allele-positive subsets. Repertoires with fewer than 30,000 or more than 120,000 public chains, plus five repertoires with anomalous nucleotide sharing, were excluded from co-occurrence clustering. This is the immuneACCESS table as TCRdb keeps it, with only in-frame sequences that have V and J called. A part of the clones is gone; compared with another copy, unresolved V genes explain less than half, and the rest is unexplained. That table is the source of V, J and clone size, and D and trimming were worked out from the DNA. This sample holds 200,000 to 250,000 clones; more than 75% were observed only once. About 2.5% of the sample is in the top ten clones.

The sample originates from a study of cytomegalovirus exposure and HLA in healthy donors (dated by TCRdb to the late 2010s). About the investigation overall: In an earlier analysis of 587 of the donors, 250 to 300 Gb of sequence data and 90 million to 120 million unique TCR beta sequences from about 179 million T cells were reported. Using immunosequencing, the study profiled T cell repertoires from 500 to 800 subjects and related those repertoires to cytomegalovirus serostatus. An early release covering 550 to 700 HLA-typed donors comprised about 320 gigabases of sequencing data and around 80 million unique TCR sequences. An earlier analysis of nearly 600 of the donors applied high-throughput TCR beta sequencing to assess whether each TCR beta V gene segment acted as functional or pseudogenic. Among the approximately 400 genotyped donors, about 85% belonged to the genetic ancestry cluster associated with self-reported Caucasian donors. In addition to the first cohort of around 670 subjects, a separate validation cohort of some 120 different subjects was used. The study aimed to test whether signatures of past pathogen exposure could be identified by cataloging public T cell receptors. Both class I and class II loci were covered by HLA typing, at four-digit resolution. The number of typed donors differed by locus: about 629-640 for A, B, C, DRB1 and DQB1; 500 to 550 for DQA1; approximately 610 for DPA1; and some 450 for DPB1. A later analysis re-examined previously published TCR beta repertoires from about 670 donors and added high-resolution HLA genotyping to investigate patterns of TCR occurrence. Among about 390 genotyped donors of the cohort, an average of 235,054 unique TCR beta nucleotide sequences were sequenced per donor, roughly 18% of them non-productive. High-throughput TCR immunosequencing, statistical association of individual TCRs with disease status, and machine learning were combined to predict cytomegalovirus infection status. Four to six DR-DQ haplotypes were handled as single units for association and clustering, since linkage in the cohort was strong. The later analysis used no new phenotypic data to find candidate immune exposures, relying instead on TCR beta sequences and their occurrence across donors. Donor age, sex, ethnicity and CMV serostatus were collected together with the repertoire data. Every discovery cohort repertoire had been produced on one sequencing platform. Genome-wide SNP genotypes for about 55% of the roughly 670 donors were used in a later genetic analysis, which treated that subset as a discovery cohort.

What the work shows at the level of the full study, not this receptor alone: Assigning TCR associations to individual alleles was difficult when HLA alleles, especially DR and DQ, strongly co-occurred. The authors suggested that the approach could potentially be extended to other disease states and immunological phenotypes. A later genetic analysis reported fewer N-insertions in productive TCRs among donors in an Asian-associated ancestry cluster than the roughly 670-donor mean. HLA typing was unavailable for some donors at each locus, so association tests used only the typed subset. Linkage disequilibrium might explain the correlated functional status among segregating V segments, but an unknown experimental factor could not be excluded. A further reported finding was that TCR beta sequences accurately predicted the HLA-A and HLA-B alleles for most subjects in the first cohort. In an earlier analysis of 450 to 750 of the donors, most TCR beta V segments appeared in productive rearrangements about 87% or about 30% of the time, broadly matching IMGT annotations. In a later analysis, the rate of TCR association differed among HLA loci, with DRB1 alleles having the most associated TCRs and HLA-C alleles having the fewest. A few of the identified cytomegalovirus-associated TCR beta chains were confirmed in vitro to be specific for cytomegalovirus antigens. Some IMGT-functional V segments, including TRBV6-2 and TRBV6-3, could not be told apart with the 87-base-pair reads, so those segments were excluded. Because counts were too low, 15 to 20 rarely observed V segments, including chromosome 9 orphons, were excluded from the earlier analysis of about 500 of the donors. In a later analysis, HLA-associated TCR beta chains showed more clonal expansion and lower generation probabilities than non-associated chains that were equally common. Immune exposure information for the cohort was limited to CMV serostatus. Most CMV-associated TCR beta chains appeared to be HLA-restricted in a later analysis, and the HLA associations seemed to be driven largely by CMV exposure. V-gene and J-gene trimming of TCR beta chains was associated with a missense DCLRE1C variant in a later genetic analysis, and the association was replicated in an independent cohort. In this cohort, only TCR beta chains were sequenced, and detectable features were limited by the absence of alpha or paired-chain data. Presence/absence analyses assumed roughly uniform sequencing depth across donors, an assumption that may not hold. At a false discovery rate of 0.05, a later analysis linked fewer than 20,000 TCR beta sequences to specific HLA alleles. Across donors, most TCR sequences were observed very rarely, whereas some public TCRs were present in many individuals. The sequencing pipeline was judged likely to have produced a cluster of highly shared sequence variants as a technical artifact. In the study, about 150 TCR beta chains were listed as associated with cytomegalovirus. The classifier was reported to diagnose cytomegalovirus status with high specificity and sensitivity in both the original cohort and the validation cohort. A later analysis reported that several top co-occurrence clusters appeared linked to parvovirus B19, influenza, CMV and Epstein-Barr virus.

In total, roughly 670 healthy bone marrow donors made up the cohort. Cohort members were all nominally healthy when sampled, although unrecorded immune exposures were likely present. The donor was CMV seronegative and was included in the group of about 350 seronegative cohort members. Each donor provided a peripheral blood sample, and peripheral blood mononuclear cells were used for TCR beta sequencing. Genomic DNA extraction from the blood cell samples was performed with the Qiagen DNeasy Blood Extraction Kit. This receptor was obtained from a woman aged 40 to 50 in good health and CMV-seronegative. Sequencing used PBMCs. Here the chain combines TRBV2 and TRBJ2-5, with no reliable assignment of the D segment. The CDR3 amino acid sequence is: CASTDLKETQYF. The sequenced DNA is TGTGCCAGCACAGATTTAAAAGAGACCCAGTACTTC.